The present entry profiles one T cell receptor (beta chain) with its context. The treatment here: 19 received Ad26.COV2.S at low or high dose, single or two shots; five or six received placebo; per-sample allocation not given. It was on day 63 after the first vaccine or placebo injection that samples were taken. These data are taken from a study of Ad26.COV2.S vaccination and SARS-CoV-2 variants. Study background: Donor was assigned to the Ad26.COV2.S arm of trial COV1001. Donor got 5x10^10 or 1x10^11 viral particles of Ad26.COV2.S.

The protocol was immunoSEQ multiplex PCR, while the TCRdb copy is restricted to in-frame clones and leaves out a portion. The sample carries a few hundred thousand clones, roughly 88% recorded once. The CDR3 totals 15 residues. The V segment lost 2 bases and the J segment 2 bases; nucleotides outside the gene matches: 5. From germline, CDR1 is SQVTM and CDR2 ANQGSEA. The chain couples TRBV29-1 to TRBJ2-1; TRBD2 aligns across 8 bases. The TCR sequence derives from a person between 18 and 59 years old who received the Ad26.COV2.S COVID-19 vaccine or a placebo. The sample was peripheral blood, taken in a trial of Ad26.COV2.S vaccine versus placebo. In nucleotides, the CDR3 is TGCAGCGTTGAAACAACTAGCGGAACCTACAATGAGCAGTTCTTC. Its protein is CSVETTSGTYNEQFF.